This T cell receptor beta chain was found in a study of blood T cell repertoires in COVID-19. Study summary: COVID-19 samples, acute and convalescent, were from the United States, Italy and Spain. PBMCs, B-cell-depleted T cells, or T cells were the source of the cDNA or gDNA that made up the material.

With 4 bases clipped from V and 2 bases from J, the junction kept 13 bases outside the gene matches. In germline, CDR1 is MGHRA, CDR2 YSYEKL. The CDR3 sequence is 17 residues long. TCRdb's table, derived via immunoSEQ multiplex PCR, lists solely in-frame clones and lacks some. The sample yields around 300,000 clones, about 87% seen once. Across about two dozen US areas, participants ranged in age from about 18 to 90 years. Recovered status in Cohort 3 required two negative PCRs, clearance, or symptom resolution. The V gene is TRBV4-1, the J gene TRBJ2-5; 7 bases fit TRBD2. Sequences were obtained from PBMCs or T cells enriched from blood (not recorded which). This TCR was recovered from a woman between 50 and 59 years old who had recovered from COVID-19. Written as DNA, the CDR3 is TGCGCCAGCAGCCTTCACCTAGGCGGGAGTGTACAAGAGACCCAGTACTTC. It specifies CASSLHLGGSVQETQYF.